This T cell receptor beta chain was sequenced for a study of a mutant IDH1 vaccine in newly diagnosed glioma. About the research overall: Patients got radiotherapy, temozolomide, or both beforehand, and most got both.

For this clone: Its antigen remains unidentified.

As to time point: week 11, during vaccination. Every single dose of the vaccine, 300 ug of mutant IDH1 20-mer peptide, came with topical imiquimod. The germline V gene encodes CDR1 SGHTA and CDR2 FQGTGA. Between the trimmed V and J ends, which lost 2 bases and 0 bases, there was a span of 5 bases. This CDR3 comprises 14 residues. Profiling relied on immunoSEQ multiplex PCR, and the TCRdb table lists in-frame clones only, not all of them. The sample holds about 66,000 clones, under 85% seen once. The genes are TRBV7-3 and TRBJ1-3, with D unresolved. The sequenced sample was PBMCs, obtained from a glioma patient whose treatment included an IDH1 peptide vaccine. This TCR came from a man under 40 with glioma. The chain's CDR3 is CASSLDASGNTIYF. DNA of the CDR3: TGTGCCAGCAGCTTAGACGCCTCTGGAAACACCATATATTTT.